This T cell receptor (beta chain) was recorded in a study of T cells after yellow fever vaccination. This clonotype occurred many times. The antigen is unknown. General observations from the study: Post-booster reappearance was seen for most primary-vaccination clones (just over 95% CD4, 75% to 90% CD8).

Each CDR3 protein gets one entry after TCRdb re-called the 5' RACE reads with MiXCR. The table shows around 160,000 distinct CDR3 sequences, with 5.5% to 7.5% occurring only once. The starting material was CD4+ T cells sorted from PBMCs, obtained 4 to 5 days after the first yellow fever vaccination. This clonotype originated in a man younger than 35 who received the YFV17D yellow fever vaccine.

The CDR3, as DNA: TGTGCCAGCAGCTCCGGACCGGGGGGGGGTGATGGCTACACCTTC. Its protein product is CASSSGPGGGDGYTF. J is TRBJ1-2 and V is TRBV7-9; D is perhaps TRBD1 (5 bases). CDR1 and CDR2 (germline): SEHNR, FQNEAQ (reference sequence). The CDR3 length is 15 residues. Trimming removed 4 bases at V and 6 bases at J, with 18 bases between.